The rows below give T cell receptor beta chains drawn from one sample of a study of blood T cell repertoires in COVID-19. The method was immunoSEQ multiplex PCR; TCRdb's version includes in-frame clones alone and lacks a portion of them. The sample records 150,000 or so clones, 80% to 95% being singletons. The sample was peripheral blood. These receptor sequences come from a woman in her fifties or sixties with acute or convalescent COVID-19. Both conserved end residues are trimmed from each CDR3. Each record gives: J gene, CDR3 length, V gene, CDR3 protein.

>TRBJ2-3|14|TRBV4-3
ASSQAAGVGTDTQY
>TRBJ1-1|11|TRBV6-5
ASSYQGGPEAF
>TRBJ2-2|14|TRBV25-1
ASRGPGQGNVGELF
>TRBJ2-7|13|TRBV6-5
ASETGGQGVDEQY
>TRBJ1-4|13|TRBV9
ASSKSTGLSEKLF
>TRBJ1-1|11|TRBV19
ASGGSMNTEAF
>TRBJ2-3|16|TRBV13
ASSPGRGSDIRTDTQY
>TRBJ1-5|15|TRBV30
AWSPRITGIGNQPQH
>TRBJ1-5|12|TRBV6-5
ASSYRGRNQPQH
>TRBJ1-5|12|TRBV6-5
ASRIDRGRQPQH
>TRBJ1-2|10|TRBV28
ASSSTSRGYT
>TRBJ2-1|12|TRBV18
ASSRQSSYNEQF
>TRBJ1-1|13|TRBV6-5
ASSYGTGTTTEAF
>TRBJ1-2|9|TRBV25-1
ASTGDYGYT
>TRBJ2-1|12|TRBV7-2
ASSFTTLYNEQF
>TRBJ2-3|12|TRBV9
ASSSRTSTDTQY
>TRBJ2-7|12|TRBV5-1
ASSSVTGKNERY
>TRBJ1-1|12|TRBV19
ASSAWTGGTEAF
>TRBJ2-2|15|TRBV12-5
ASGSGTGGPSTGELF
>TRBJ1-2|13|TRBV3-1/TRBV3-2
ASSQDSGRDYGYT
>TRBJ1-5|16|TRBV7-9
ASRLNQGHRDGNQPQH
>TRBJ2-7|13|TRBV11-2
ASSRGQGPTYEQY
>TRBJ1-1|13|TRBV28
ASSVLDRASTEAF
>TRBJ2-7|11|TRBV5-1
ASSFAGDYEQY
>TRBJ2-7|12|TRBV18
ASSGTSGRALQY
>TRBJ2-5|12|TRBV7-8
ASSTRGTHETQY
>TRBJ1-1|9|TRBV29-1
SVKTVSEAF
>TRBJ2-1|13|TRBV6-4
ASSDERGNLNEQF
>TRBJ2-5|13|TRBV7-2
ASSLAQSGVETQY
>TRBJ2-1|13|TRBV24-1
ATGSGGFSYNEQF
>TRBJ1-3|14|TRBV7-2
ASSLYGTDSGNTIY
>TRBJ1-5|14|TRBV4-1
ASSQGGTGLNQPQH
>TRBJ1-2|11|TRBV5-4
ASSFGQTHGYT
>TRBJ1-2|13|TRBV11-2
ASSSPQGFPYGYT
>TRBJ2-1|10|TRBV12-3/TRBV12-4
ASSPPGLAGL
>TRBJ1-4|14|TRBV5-6
ASSLLTGGTNEKLF
>TRBJ2-7|12|TRBV28
ASSSGTSGYEQY
>TRBJ2-2|14|TRBV3-1/TRBV3-2
ASSARGAGKTGELF
>TRBJ1-2|8|TRBV6-4
ASMTDRAI
>TRBJ1-4|14|TRBV3-1/TRBV3-2
ASSPVLGQGREKLF
>TRBJ1-2|10|TRBV29-1
SVFLSNYGYT
>TRBJ1-5|11|TRBV30
AWSGQGGQPQH
>TRBJ1-2|12|TRBV7-2
ASFPGTTGYGYT
>TRBJ2-7|13|TRBV6-5
ASTPLRGDSYEQY
>TRBJ2-7|14|TRBV19
ASSFTLAVPSYEQY
>TRBJ2-5|13|TRBV18
ASSPPGGGGETQY
>TRBJ1-4|13|TRBV3-1/TRBV3-2
ASSQRDSPNEKLF
>TRBJ2-1|11|TRBV2
ASTPSGGNEQF
>TRBJ1-3|15|TRBV27
ASSLSKPGQGRNTIY
>TRBJ2-2|14|TRBV3-1/TRBV3-2
ASVRWDRGNTGELF